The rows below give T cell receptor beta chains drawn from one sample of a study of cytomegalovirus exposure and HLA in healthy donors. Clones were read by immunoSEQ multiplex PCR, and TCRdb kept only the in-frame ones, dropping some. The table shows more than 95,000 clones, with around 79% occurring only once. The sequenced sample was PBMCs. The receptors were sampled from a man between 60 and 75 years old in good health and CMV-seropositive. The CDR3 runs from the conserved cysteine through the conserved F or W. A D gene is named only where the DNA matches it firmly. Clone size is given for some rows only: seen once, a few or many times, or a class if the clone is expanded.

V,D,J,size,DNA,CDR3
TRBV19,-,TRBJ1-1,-,TGTGCCGCCAGCGGTGCCAGGACTGAAGCTTTCTTT,CAASGARTEAFF
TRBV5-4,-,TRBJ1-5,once,TGTGCCAGCAGCCCACTGCCTGGTGGGCCCCAGCATTTT,CASSPLPGGPQHF
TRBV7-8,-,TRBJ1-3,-,TGTGCCAGCAGACCGCTCAGGGGTGGAAACACCATATATTTT,CASRPLRGGNTIYF
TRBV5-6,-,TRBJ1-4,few,TGTGCCAGCAGCCGGACTGGGAACATGAAGGAACTGTTTTTT,CASSRTGNMKELFF
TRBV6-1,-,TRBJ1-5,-,TGTGCCAGCAGTGAGACAGTGAATCAGCCCCAGCATTTT,CASSETVNQPQHF
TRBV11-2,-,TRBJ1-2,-,TGTGCCAGCAGCTTAGTCGACTATGGCTACACCTTC,CASSLVDYGYTF
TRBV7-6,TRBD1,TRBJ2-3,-,TGTGCCAGCAGCTCAGACCCGACAGGGGGGTTATCCGGTACGCAGTATTTT,CASSSDPTGGLSGTQYF
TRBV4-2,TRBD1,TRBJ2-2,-,TGTGCCAGCAGCCGCCCACAGGGGGCGAACACCGGGGAGCTGTTTTTT,CASSRPQGANTGELFF
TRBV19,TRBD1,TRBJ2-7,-,TGTGCCAGTAGGGGACAGGACACCTACGAGCAGTACTTC,CASRGQDTYEQYF
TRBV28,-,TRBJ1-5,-,TGTGCCAGCAGTTTACAGGGCGGACAGCCCCAGCATTTT,CASSLQGGQPQHF
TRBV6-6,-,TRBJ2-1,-,TGTGCCAGCAGTTACCCCCCGGGGTACAATGAGCAGTTCTTC,CASSYPPGYNEQFF
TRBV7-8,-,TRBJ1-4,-,TGTGCCAGCAGCTTAGCGTCGGGGGGGGCTTATGAAAAACTGTTTTTT,CASSLASGGAYEKLFF
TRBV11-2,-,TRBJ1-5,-,TGTGCCAGCAGCTCCACAGGCCATTATAGCAATCAGCCCCAGCATTTT,CASSSTGHYSNQPQHF
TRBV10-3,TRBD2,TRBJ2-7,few,TGTGCCAGCAGTGAAGGGGCCGGACTAGCGAGCCACGAGCAGTACTTC,CASSEGAGLASHEQYF
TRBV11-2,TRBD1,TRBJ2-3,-,TGTGCCAGCAGCTTAGCGGGACAGGGGTCCACAGATACGCAGTATTTT,CASSLAGQGSTDTQYF
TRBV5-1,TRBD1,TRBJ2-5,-,TGCGCCAGCTACAGGGGCTTAGGGGAGACCCAGTACTTC,CASYRGLGETQYF